This T cell receptor (beta chain) was retrieved from a study of blood T cell repertoires in COVID-19. Profiled with immunoSEQ multiplex PCR; TCRdb holds only in-frame clones, not every one. The table includes 150,000 or so clones, around 90% detected once. The source material was PBMCs or T cells enriched from blood (not recorded which). The sequence was collected from a woman aged 40 to 49 who had been exposed to COVID-19.

CDR3 DNA sequence: TGTGCCAGCTCTCCCTTTCGGACAGGGAGGTACGAGCAGTACTTC. This sequence encodes CASSPFRTGRYEQYF. This sequence joins TRBV12-1 and TRBJ2-7; the D call of TRBD1 is as the table states it, not checked on the DNA. TRBV12-1 is tagged as a pseudogene. The CDR3 extends over 15 amino acids.